This TCR beta chain emerged from a study of patients and donors after allogeneic stem cell transplantation. TCRdb re-analysed the RT-PCR reads in MiXCR, keeping a single row per CDR3 protein. Of approximately 11,000 distinct CDR3 sequences in the sample, approximately 22% are singletons; the top ten hold about half. This clonotype was seen a handful of times. This TCR came from a human donor who was either an allogeneic HSCT recipient or a stem cell or donor lymphocyte infusion donor (not recorded which). It is not recorded whose cells these are; they may come from a transplant donor. Sequenced: blood, either unsorted or a sorted T cell fraction (not recorded which).

CDR3 amino acids: CASSEGGTRKPEAFF. The CDR3 region has the DNA TGTGCCAGCAGTGAAGGGGGGACAAGAAAACCTGAAGCTTTCTTT. J is TRBJ1-1 and V is TRBV6-1; D might be TRBD1 (6 bases). Trimming removed 1 base at V and 6 bases at J, with 15 bases between. This CDR3 has 15 residues. Germline V gene lookup returns CDR1 MNHNS and CDR2 SASEGT.